These 19 T cell receptor beta chains came from one sample sequenced in a study of blood T cell repertoires in COVID-19. The method was immunoSEQ multiplex PCR; TCRdb's version includes in-frame clones alone and lacks a portion of them. The profile shows 150,000 to 200,000 clones, 60% to 80% of them singletons. The sequencing sample was made of peripheral blood. The source of these receptors is a woman aged 70-85 years with acute or convalescent COVID-19.

This clone has just one count. This sequence joins TRBV6-1 and TRBJ1-4; 7 nucleotides line up with TRBD1. The length of the CDR3 is 16 residues. V lost 4 bases to trimming and J lost 7 bases; unmatched junction nucleotides: 12. Germline V gene lookup returns CDR1 MNHNS and CDR2 SASEGT. This CDR3 reads CASSGGRTGLTEKLFF. CDR3 coding DNA: TGTGCCAGCAGTGGTGGAAGGACAGGCCTTACTGAAAAACTGTTTTTT.

This chain uses TRBV4-1 with TRBJ1-3; TRBD1 aligns across 7 bases. CDR3 length equals 17 residues. J lost 2 bases, V lost 4 bases, and 11 bases had no gene match. CDR1 and CDR2 (germline): MGHRA, YSYEKL. CDR3 in amino acids: CASSPPYRGRAGNTIYF. CDR3 nucleotide sequence: TGCGCCAGCAGCCCTCCTTACAGGGGTCGGGCTGGAAACACCATATATTTT.

There are many counts of this clone. The chain has TRBV7-6 and TRBJ1-6, with D perhaps TRBD1 (5 bases). CDR1 and CDR2 (germline): SGHVS, FNYEAQ. V was pared by 5 bases and J by 8 bases, with 16 bases between. This CDR3 has 15 residues. The CDR3 protein is CASSPRMWGDSPLHF. Written as DNA, the CDR3 is TGTGCCAGCAGCCCACGGATGTGGGGCGATTCACCCCTCCACTTT.

This clone was counted only a few times. The V gene is TRBV5-1, the J gene TRBJ1-1, with 7 bases aligning to TRBD1. Unmatched junction bases numbered 3, after V lost 0 bases and J lost 1 base. Germline CDR1 and CDR2: SGHRS and YFSETQ. The CDR3 is made up of 15 amino acids. CDR3 sequence: CASSLGQGTNTEAFF. The CDR3 nucleotides read TGCGCCAGCAGCTTGGGACAGGGCACGAACACTGAAGCTTTCTTT.

The chain employs TRBV7-9 and TRBJ1-1; D unresolved. From germline, CDR1 is SEHNR and CDR2 FQNEAQ (reference sequence). V was pared by 5 bases and J by 7 bases, with 14 bases between. The CDR3 runs to 13 residues. This chain's CDR3 is CASSPYSLDEAFF. The CDR3 coding sequence is TGTGCCAGCAGCCCTTACAGCTTAGATGAAGCTTTCTTT.

J is TRBJ2-1 and V is TRBV29-1; 9 bases are a match to TRBD1. CDR3 size: 13 residues. Losses at the gene ends were 6 bases for V and 9 bases for J; bases not matched to a gene: 9. The germline V gene encodes CDR1 SQVTM and CDR2 ANQGSEA. The CDR3 sequence is CSVQPTGGGEQFF. The CDR3 DNA reads TGCAGCGTCCAACCCACAGGGGGCGGTGAGCAGTTCTTC.

The chain uses TRBV6-1 and TRBJ1-3, with 10 bases matching TRBD1. Trimming cost V 0 bases and J 4 bases; bases outside gene matches: 3. The CDR3 sequence is 16 residues long. Germline loops: CDR1 MNHNS, CDR2 SASEGT. CDR3 DNA: TGTGCCAGCAGTGAAGCGGGGACAGGGGACGGAAACACCATATATTTT. The encoded protein is CASSEAGTGDGNTIYF.

V and J are TRBV3-1 (or the pseudogene TRBV3-2) and TRBJ2-1; 9 bases map to TRBD2. The CDR3 has 16 amino acids. V lost 0 bases to trimming and J lost 8 bases; unmatched junction nucleotides: 8. Germline lookup yields CDR1 LGHDT and CDR2 YNNKEL (reference sequence). CDR3 in DNA: TGTGCCAGCAGCCAAGATTTAGCGGGAGCGGCCGATGAGCAGTTCTTC. This translates into CASSQDLAGAADEQFF.

This clone was seen a single time. This chain links TRBV18 with TRBJ1-1; D is ambiguous. Trimming shortened V by 0 bases and J by 6 bases, and 11 bases separated the two germline ends. The CDR3 length is 14 residues. Germline V CDR1 and CDR2: KGHSH, LQKENI. Here the CDR3 reads CASSPPNGLAEAFF. The CDR3 bases are TGTGCCAGCTCACCACCGAATGGACTCGCTGAAGCTTTCTTT. Combining the CDR3 with reference TRBV18 and TRBJ1-1 gives the whole variable domain NAGVMQNPRHLVRRRGQEARLRCSPMKGHSHVYWYRQLPEEGLKFMVYLQKENIIDESGMPKERFSAEFPKEGPSILRIQQVVRGDSAAYFCASSPPNGLAEAFFGQGTRLTVV.

This chain connects TRBV19 to TRBJ1-2; 9 bases are shared with TRBD1. V trimming: 5 bases; J trimming: 4 bases; junction bases outside the gene matches: 5. The CDR3 length is 14 residues. From germline, CDR1 is LNHDA and CDR2 SQIVND (reference sequence). The DNA of the CDR3 is TGTGCCAGTAGTGAGGGGACAGGGACCTATGGCTACACCTTC. It codes for CASSEGTGTYGYTF.

The rearrangement uses TRBV3-1 (or the pseudogene TRBV3-2) and TRBJ1-1, with TRBD1 identical over 7 bases. The V gene end was trimmed by 3 bases and the J gene end by 6 bases; junction bases not matched to a gene: 7. The CDR3 is made up of 14 amino acids. Germline CDR1 LGHDT, CDR2 YNNKEL (reference sequence). The CDR3 bases are TGTGCCAGCAGCCACACAGGGGAAGTTGCTGAAGCTTTCTTT. Translating gives CASSHTGEVAEAFF.

This chain joins TRBV19 and TRBJ1-2; TRBD1 aligns across 8 bases. The V and J ends lost 7 bases and 2 bases, in that order; junction bases with no gene match: 9. The V gene's germline CDR1 is LNHDA and CDR2 SQIVND (reference sequence). The CDR3 is 15 amino acids. The chain's CDR3 is CASTPPGGSNYGYTF. Written as DNA, the CDR3 is TGTGCCAGTACTCCCCCAGGGGGCTCCAACTATGGCTACACCTTC.

The chain joins TRBV11-3 to TRBJ1-2; D is uncertain. The germline CDR1 and CDR2 sequences are SGHNT and YENEEA. The CDR3 has 15 residues. With 1 base removed from V and 2 bases from J, the gap between germline ends came to 11 bases. This CDR3 is CASSLVMGQNYGYTF. The CDR3, as DNA: TGTGCCAGCAGCTTAGTAATGGGCCAGAACTATGGCTACACCTTC.

The rearrangement uses TRBV18 and TRBJ1-1; D is undetermined. The CDR3 covers 15 residues. Germline CDR1 reads KGHSH; CDR2 reads LQKENI. The ends were cut back, 1 base at V and 3 bases at J, with 12 bases in the middle. The CDR3 is CASSPLSVIDTEAFF. CDR3 coding DNA: TGTGCCAGCTCACCACTCTCGGTAATTGACACTGAAGCTTTCTTT.

This sequence joins TRBV18 and TRBJ2-7; D is possibly TRBD1 (6 bases). Germline loops: CDR1 KGHSH, CDR2 LQKENI. V lost 4 bases and J lost 6, with 22 bases in between. The CDR3 extends over 16 amino acids. The CDR3 loop is CASSLRSGTTIGEQYF. The CDR3 DNA is TGTGCCAGCTCACTCAGATCTGGGACAACCATCGGCGAGCAGTACTTC.

This clone has more than one count but fewer than ten. The chain recombines TRBV7-3 with TRBJ2-5, with a weak D call TRBD1 (5 bases). Trimming cost V 1 base and J 5 bases, with 8 bases left between them. This CDR3 region has 13 residues. Germline V gives CDR1 SGHTA, CDR2 FQGTGA. The CDR3 DNA reads as TGTGCCAGCAGCTTAAAGGGGTTTGAGACCCAGTACTTC. Encoded protein: CASSLKGFETQYF.

The rearrangement uses TRBV28 and TRBJ1-5, with a tentative D call TRBD1 (5 bases). The CDR3 contains 17 residues. The V gene's germline CDR1 is MDHEN and CDR2 SYDVKM. V was cut by 7 bases and J by 0 bases, with 19 bases left in between. In nucleotides, the CDR3 is TGTGCCAGCACCCCACTCCTGAGGACATATAGCAATCAGCCCCAGCATTTT. This encodes CASTPLLRTYSNQPQHF.

To note about this clone: A read error may produce the germline difference seen at one junction end. V gene TRBV5-8 combines with J gene TRBJ2-7; TRBD1 aligns across 10 bases. CDR1 SGHTS and CDR2 YDEGEE come from the germline V gene. CDR3 length: 12 amino acids. CDR3 sequence: CASSTRDRGLNF. The CDR3 coding sequence is TGTGCCAGCAGCACCCGGGACAGGGGTCTAAACTTC. Full variable domain (remainder filled in from reference TRBV5-8 and TRBJ2-7): EAGVTQSPTHLIKTRGQQATLRCSPISGHTSVYWYQQALGLGLQFLLWYDEGEERNRGNFPPRFSGRQFPNYSSELNVNALELEDSALYLCASSTRDRGLNFGPGTRLTVT.

The chain employs TRBV5-1 and TRBJ1-2, with a possible D match to TRBD1 (6 bases). CDR1 SGHRS and CDR2 YFSETQ come from the germline V gene. V lost 1 base, J lost 1 base, and 14 bases lay in between. CDR3 length equals 16 residues. The CDR3 here is CASSLNRDTSNYGYTF. The CDR3 DNA follows: TGCGCCAGCAGCTTGAACCGGGACACAAGTAACTATGGCTACACCTTC.